This T cell receptor beta chain was sequenced during a study of blood T cell repertoires in COVID-19. About the study: The study drew acute and convalescent COVID-19 samples from the United States, Italy and Spain. PBMCs, B-cell-depleted T cells, or T cells were the source of the cDNA or gDNA that made up the material.

The CDR3 has 15 residues. The V end lost 2 bases, the J end lost 0 bases, and 7 bases lay between the germline ends. Germline V gene sequence: CDR1 SGHNT, CDR2 YENEEA. Per the original data handling: By means of reference gene primer amplification, nucleated cell counts were estimated. This table comes from immunoSEQ multiplex PCR, and its TCRdb copy is limited to in-frame clones, with some not included. V and J calls plus clone size are reproduced from that table; the DNA served to infer D and trimming. The table lists some 250,000 clones, around 80% of them singletons. V is TRBV11-3 and J is TRBJ1-4; D is unresolved. The sequencing input was peripheral blood. The sequence was obtained from a man aged 40-49 years with active or convalescent COVID-19. This CDR3 is CASSLLAATNEKLFF. DNA for the CDR3: TGTGCCAGCAGCTTATTGGCTGCAACTAATGAAAAACTGTTTTTT.